One sample yielded the 2 T cell receptor beta chains listed below, sequenced in a study of beta chain features in type 1 diabetes. cDNA synthesis used the whole RNA isolate, giving expressed TCRB sequences. The protocol was immunoSEQ multiplex PCR, while the TCRdb copy is restricted to in-frame clones and leaves out a portion. Counted here are almost 350,000 clones, 8% occurring once; the ten biggest clones make up roughly 0.44%. Specimen: central memory CD4+ T cells from blood. These receptors were taken from a woman between 18 and 29 years old in good health.

This clone occurred many times. V and J are TRBV7-3 and TRBJ2-1; no definite D call. V lost 2 bases and J lost 6, with 8 bases in between. In germline, CDR1 is SGHTA, CDR2 FQGTGA. There are 13 residues in the CDR3. The CDR3 DNA is TGTGCCAGCAGCTTATTTCGCGGCAATGAGCAGTTCTTC. Translated, it gives CASSLFRGNEQFF.

In its sample, this clone was seen a few times. This chain joins TRBV7-8 and TRBJ1-4, with 8 bases matching TRBD1. V lost 5 bases and J lost 7; bases outside the gene matches: 6. Germline assignment: CDR1 SGHVS and CDR2 FQNEAQ. The CDR3 totals 14 residues. CDR3 nucleotide sequence: TGTGCCAGCAGCCTCAGGGGGCAAGGTGAAAAACTGTTTTTT. Protein sequence: CASSLRGQGEKLFF.